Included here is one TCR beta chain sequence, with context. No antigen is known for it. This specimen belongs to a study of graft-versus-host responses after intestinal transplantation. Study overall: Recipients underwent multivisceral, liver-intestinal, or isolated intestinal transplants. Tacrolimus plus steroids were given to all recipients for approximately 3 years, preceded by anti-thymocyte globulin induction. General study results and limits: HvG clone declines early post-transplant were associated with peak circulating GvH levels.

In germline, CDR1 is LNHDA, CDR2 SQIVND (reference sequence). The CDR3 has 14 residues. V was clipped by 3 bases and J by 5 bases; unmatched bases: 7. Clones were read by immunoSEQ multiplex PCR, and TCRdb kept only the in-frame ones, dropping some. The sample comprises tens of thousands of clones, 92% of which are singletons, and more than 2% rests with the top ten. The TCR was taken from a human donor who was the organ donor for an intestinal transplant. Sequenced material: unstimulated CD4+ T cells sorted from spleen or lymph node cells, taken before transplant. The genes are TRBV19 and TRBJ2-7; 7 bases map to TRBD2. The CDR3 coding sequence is TGTGCCAGTAGTATGACGGGAGGTATCGACGAGCAGTACTTC. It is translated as CASSMTGGIDEQYF.